These 19 T cell receptor delta chains came from one sample sequenced in a study of gamma-delta chains in newborns, infants, children. TCRdb reanalysed the reads via CATT. The table includes approximately 4,200 delta-chain clones, 2% to 2.5% detected once. Sequenced input: blood. All receptors come from a child who was a newborn, infant or young child, either healthy, febrile or measles-vaccinated (not recorded which).

This clone has a handful of counts. The TCRdb protein, from a much larger clone, departs from this DNA's translation at residue 9, likely by read error; the protein shown derives from the DNA. The chain links TRDV2 to TRDJ3; TRDD3 is a possible D gene (6 bases). Trimming shortened V by 0 bases and J by 3 bases, and 11 bases separated the two germline ends. Germline V gives CDR1 GEAIGNYY, CDR2 EKD. This CDR3 region has 17 residues. The DNA for the CDR3 is TGTGCCTGTGACACCGTACTGGGCTTCTGGGACACCCGACAGATGTTTTTC. This sequence encodes CACDTVLGFWDTRQMFF.

This clone was seen only a few times. The TCRdb protein comes from a much larger clone and disagrees with this DNA's translation at residue 11, likely due to a read error; the protein given here is derived from the DNA. The genes are TRDV2 and TRDJ1; TRDD3 matches 11 bases. The CDR3 consists of 16 residues. Germline trimming cut 3 bases from V and 3 bases from J; bases unmatched to any gene: 8. Germline CDR1 reads GEAIGNYY; CDR2 reads EKD. The CDR3 DNA reads as TGTGCCTGTGACCCTGGGGGATACTCTTACGCCGATAAACTCATCTTT. It encodes CACDPGGYSYADKLIF.

This clone was observed a handful of times. TCRdb records a much larger clone's protein for this DNA, with a difference at residue 9 that likely arises from a read error; the protein given is the translation of the DNA. The same CDR3 also results from other DNA sequences found in this sample. The chain has TRDV2 and TRDJ3; 7 bases agree with TRDD3. The CDR3 is 18 residues long. J was trimmed by 1 base and V by 1 base; bases with no gene match: 6. Per germline, CDR1 GEAIGNYY and CDR2 EKD. Here the CDR3 DNA reads TGTGCCTGTGACACTGGGGGACTACTTTCCTGGGACACCCGACAGATGTTTTTC. Protein sequence: CACDTGGLLSWDTRQMFF.

About this clone: This likely stems from a read error, as it lies one base from a far larger clone. Other DNA sequences in the sample encode the same CDR3. This chain joins TRDV1 and TRDJ1; the D is unclear. Germline CDR1 is TSWWSYY and CDR2 is QGS. CDR3 length: 19 residues. CDR3 DNA: TGTGCTCTTGGGGAAAATGGGAGGTTACGACGGCCGGACACCGATAAACTCATCTTC. Protein product: CALGENGRLRRPDTDKLIF.

Turning to this clone: This likely stems from a read error, as it lies one base from a far larger clone. In the same sample, other DNA sequences code for this CDR3. The chain has TRDV1 and TRDJ1; weak D call: TRDD3 (5 bases). The CDR3 sequence is 17 residues long. Germline lookup yields CDR1 TSWWSYY and CDR2 QGS. CDR3 nucleotide sequence: TGTGCCCTTGGGGAACTAGGAAAAGTTACTGAGGCCGATAAACTCATCTTT. Translation gives CALGELGKVTEADKLIF.

This clone was seen only a few times. Its ends do not fully match the called genes, so a read error is possible. The J gene is TRDJ2, the V gene TRDV1; 12 bases line up with TRDD3. This CDR3 comprises 19 residues. Germline loops: CDR1 TSWWSYY, CDR2 QGS. CDR3 sequence: CAFGDPKHGDWGIPAQPFF. DNA of the CDR3: TGTGCTTTTGGGGACCCGAAGCACGGGGACTGGGGGATACCCGCACAACCCTTCTTT.

This clone was detected only a few times. This likely came from a read error, as a far larger clone is one base away. The chain is built from TRDV2 and TRDJ3; 13 bases map to TRDD3. CDR3 length equals 19 residues. CDR1 is GEAIGNYY, CDR2 EKD, per germline. V lost 2 bases to trimming and J lost 0 bases; unmatched junction nucleotides: 3. CDR3 sequence reads: CACDILGDTGSWDTRQMFF. The CDR3 DNA is TGTGCCTGTGACATACTGGGGGATACGGGCTCCTGGGACACCCGACAGATGTTTTTC.

The table lists this clone with a few counts. The same CDR3 can be traced to other DNA sequences in this sample. The chain uses TRDV2 and TRDJ3; 9 bases fit TRDD3. This CDR3 contains 18 residues. CDR1 and CDR2 (germline): GEAIGNYY, EKD. J was trimmed by 0 bases and V by 1 base; bases with no gene match: 3. CDR3 loop: CACDTLGESSWDTRQMFF. The CDR3 DNA is TGTGCCTGTGACACACTGGGGGAGAGCTCCTGGGACACCCGACAGATGTTTTTC.

This clone has more than one count but fewer than ten. For this DNA, TCRdb reports the protein of a much larger clone, which diverges at residue 8, most likely from a read error; the protein presented here is translated directly from the DNA. V and J are TRDV1 and TRDJ1; TRDD3 aligns across 7 bases. J lost 0 bases, V lost 2 bases, and 12 bases had no gene match. Germline V gene data show CDR1 as TSWWSYY and CDR2 as QGS. The CDR3 runs to 18 residues. CDR3 nucleotide sequence: TGTGCTCTTGGGGAATTCCCTCATACTGGGATACACACCGATAAACTCATCTTT. Translation gives CALGEFPHTGIHTDKLIF.

Turning to this clone: TCRdb's protein, taken from a much larger clone, differs from this DNA's translation at residue 9, likely owing to a read error; the protein displayed comes from the DNA. V and J are TRDV1 and TRDJ3; 10 bases are a match to TRDD3. With V trimmed by 3 bases and J by 2 bases, 4 bases remained unmatched. Germline-derived CDR1 and CDR2 are TSWWSYY and QGS. The CDR3 sequence is 18 residues long. The CDR3 DNA sequence: TGTGCTCTTGGGGAGTACTGGGGGATGCCCTGGGACACCCGACAGATGTTTTTC. This codes for CALGEYWGMPWDTRQMFF.

This clone has a count of ten or more. A far larger clone is one base from this, pointing to a likely read error. Other nucleotide sequences from this sample produce the same CDR3. The chain links TRDV2 to TRDJ2, with 8 bases lining up with TRDD3. The CDR3 is 18 amino acids. The germline CDR1 and CDR2 sequences are GEAIGNYY and EKD. The V gene end was trimmed by 3 bases and the J gene end by 3 bases; junction bases not matched to a gene: 14. In DNA, the CDR3 is TGTGCCTGTGACGCCCTTACTGGGGGCCCTCACCTGACAGCACAACTCTTCTTT. Protein sequence: CACDALTGGPHLTAQLFF.

This clone has just a few counts. A far larger clone is only one base removed, so a read error is likely. This chain links TRDV2 with TRDJ3, with 8 bases aligning to TRDD3. Germline lookup yields CDR1 GEAIGNYY and CDR2 EKD. The CDR3 totals 17 residues. The CDR3 DNA sequence: TGTGCCTGTGGCACCACTGGGGGCTCCTGGGACACCCGACAGATGTTTTTC. Its protein is CACGTTGGSWDTRQMFF.

This clone was detected a few times. This likely stems from a read error, as it lies one base from a far larger clone. The chain combines TRDV2 with TRDJ1; TRDD3 matches 10 bases. Germline assignment: CDR1 GEAIGNYY and CDR2 EKD. The CDR3 loop spans 18 amino acids. The CDR3 region is CACDTLLAGDTHPDKLIF. CDR3 DNA sequence: TGTGCCTGCGACACTTTGTTGGCGGGGGATACGCATCCCGATAAACTCATCTTT.

This clone was observed a handful of times. The protein TCRdb gives is from a much larger clone and does not agree with this DNA's translation at residues 8 and 9, likely a read error; the protein shown here comes from the DNA. The chain links TRAV29/DV5 to TRDJ3; the D gene is possibly TRDD3 (5 bases). CDR1 and CDR2 (germline): NSMFDY, ISSIKDK. V was shortened by 3 bases and J by 9 bases, with 16 bases between the two germline ends. The CDR3 has 15 amino acids. In DNA, the CDR3 is TGTGCAGCAACTGGGAGCTCCCGGGGCACCCGACAGATGTTTTTC. It codes for CAATGSSRGTRQMFF.

There are a few counts of this clone. A read error likely explains this, since a far larger clone differs by one base. The sample holds other DNA sequences that translate to the same CDR3. The V gene is TRDV2, the J gene TRDJ3; D may be TRDD3 (6 bases). Germline values: CDR1 GEAIGNYY, CDR2 EKD. V was clipped by 0 bases and J by 0 bases, with 11 bases between them. This CDR3 contains 18 residues. The CDR3 nucleotides read TGTGCCTGTGACACCGGGGATGCCAGCTCCTGGGACACCCGACAGATGTTTTTC. This encodes CACDTGDASSWDTRQMFF.

As to this clone: With a far larger clone one base away, a read error is the likely cause. The rearrangement uses TRDV2 and TRDJ1, with 7 bases aligning to TRDD3. Germline CDR1 GEAIGNYY, CDR2 EKD. The CDR3 totals 13 residues. In nucleotides, the CDR3 is TGTGCCCGTGACACCTGGGGGACCGATAAACTCATCTTT. This gives the protein CARDTWGTDKLIF.

Comments on this clone: This DNA's translation and the protein TCRdb lists, from a much larger clone, do not match at residue 4, likely due to a read error; the protein shown is translated from the DNA. This sequence joins TRDV2 and TRDJ3; perhaps TRDD3 as D (6 bases). CDR3 length: 17 amino acids. Per the germline V gene, CDR1 is GEAIGNYY and CDR2 is EKD. Trimming pared 5 bases from V and 0 bases from J, leaving 13 bases between. CDR3 coding DNA: TGTGCCTGTGGCCCTACTGGGAGCTCCTGGGACACCCGACAGATGTTTTTC. This sequence encodes CACGPTGSSWDTRQMFF.

In regard to this clone: A far larger clone is off by one base, so a read error is likely. This same CDR3 is encoded by further DNA sequences in the sample. This chain links TRDV2 with TRDJ3, with 13 bases identical to TRDD3. CDR1 GEAIGNYY and CDR2 EKD come from the germline V gene. This CDR3 comprises 21 residues. CDR3 coding DNA: TGTGCCTGTGACATACTGGGGGATACGCAAAAACCCTCCTGGGACACCCGGCAGATGTTTTTC. Protein: CACDILGDTQKPSWDTRQMFF.

The table lists this clone with a few counts. A far more abundant clone sits one base away, making this likely a read error. The sample contains more than one DNA sequence encoding this CDR3. The chain joins TRDV1 to TRDJ3; D unclear. Germline assignment: CDR1 TSWWSYY and CDR2 QGS. The CDR3 has 13 amino acids. V shed 4 bases and J shed 11 bases, with 9 bases lying between them. The CDR3 is CALGGPISRQMFF. DNA of the CDR3: TGTGCTCTTGGGGGGCCCATCTCCCGACAGATGTTTTTC.